The subject of this entry is one TCR beta chain. This clonotype appeared many times. Its antigen specificity is not known. Base-call qualities are not available, and no considerably larger clone is one nucleotide away. This sample is drawn from a study of CD8 T cells in ankylosing spondylitis listed by TCRdb under 2017. Turning to the overall study: T cell receptor beta repertoires were profiled in healthy donors and ankylosing spondylitis patients so that disease-linked TCR variants could be found. Peripheral blood was sampled, and synovial fluid was also collected from ankylosing spondylitis patients. The full study cohort was made up of about 24 ankylosing spondylitis patients and around 100 healthy donors. Findings and caveats that apply to the study as a whole: The disease-linked clones were reported as significantly enriched in matched synovial fluid samples from ankylosing spondylitis patients. Some motif variants were previously reported in synovial fluid and blood of reactive arthritis patients, suggesting common disease-initiation mechanisms. The disease-linked clones showed a CD8+ phenotype and occurred at relatively low frequencies in peripheral blood. Blood from ankylosing spondylitis patients appeared to be characterized by a TCR beta motif composed of about eight highly homologous amino acid variants.

V and J lose 0 bases and 0 bases, and a span of 12 bases separates them. Reading from cysteine to phenylalanine, the CDR3 counts 17 amino acids. Of the read, only the CDR3 DNA is kept; its 51 bases are in frame from base 1. These reads were obtained on an Illumina HiSeq 2500. TCR beta libraries were prepared by quantitative 5'-RACE with molecular barcodes. As for the original processing: A new computational method based on a probabilistic model of VDJ rearrangement was used to identify disease-linked TCR variants. TCRdb redid the processing of the public reads, applying fastp at Q25 and MiXCR, and retained in-frame beta chains. Each CDR3 protein gets just one entry, which takes the most common genes and DNA from the rows behind it. TCRdb's processing, not the authors' own work, is the source of the V and J calls. This sample is represented by roughly 250,000 distinct CDR3 sequences; over 8.5% of them were singletons. Over 6.5% of the sample is held by the ten biggest clonotypes.

The receptor chain draws on TRBV12-3 or TRBV12-4 and TRBJ1-5; the best D guess is TRBD1, with 5 bases matching. This clonotype was sampled from a male donor with ankylosing spondylitis or in good health (not recorded which). Specimen: blood, either unsorted or a sorted T cell fraction (not recorded which). At the DNA level, the sequence is TGTGCCAGCAGTTTAGCCCAGGGAGTCTATAGCAATCAGCCCCAGCATTTT. The resulting protein is CASSLAQGVYSNQPQHF.